The rows below give T cell receptor beta chains drawn from one sample of a study of regulatory T cells in long-lasting Graves disease. TCRdb itself ran the multiplex PCR reads through MiXCR, one entry per CDR3 protein. The sample includes fewer than 500,000 distinct CDR3 sequences, 15% to 20% of them seen just once. The sample also formed part of further work on T cells in Graves' hyperthyroidism and ophthalmopathy.

The sequences come from peripheral blood mononuclear cells (PBMCs), collected at new diagnosis, from a patient treated with antithyroid drugs. These receptors were collected from a man aged 35-49 years with Graves disease. Each CDR3 is given with its conserved first and last residue. A D gene is named only where the DNA matches it firmly. A clone size is listed for some rows: how often the clone was seen (once, few, many), or a class if it is expanded.

cdr3_nt	cdr3_aa	d_call	j_call	clone_size	v_call
TGTGCCAGCAGTCTAGCGGGGACAGCCGTCTCTGGGGCCAACGTCCTGACTTTC	CASSLAGTAVSGANVLTF	TRBD2	TRBJ2-6	many	TRBV12-3/TRBV12-4
TGTGCCAGCAGCCAAGATTGGGCCATTGGGGAGCAGTTCTTC	CASSQDWAIGEQFF	.	TRBJ2-1	many	TRBV3-1
TGTGCCTGGAGTATTTGGGGGGGACGAGACACTGAAGCTTTCTTT	CAWSIWGGRDTEAFF	.	TRBJ1-1	many	TRBV30
TGTGCCAGCAGTTTCGGCCTAATAAACATTCAGTACTTC	CASSFGLINIQYF	.	TRBJ2-4	many	TRBV28
TGCGCCAGCAGCTTGCAAGCGGGAGACAACACCGGGGAGCTGTTTTTT	CASSLQAGDNTGELFF	TRBD2	TRBJ2-2	.	TRBV5-1
TGTGCCAGCAGCCCCCGTTTCGCGGGAGGGCAAGAGACCCAGTACTTC	CASSPRFAGGQETQYF	TRBD2	TRBJ2-5	many	TRBV7-8
TGTGCCAGCCAGCAAGCGGGGACTTTATACAATGAGCAGTTCTTC	CASQQAGTLYNEQFF	TRBD2	TRBJ2-1	many	TRBV27
TGTGCCAGCAGACTAAGCGGGAGTCCTACAGATACGCAGTATTTT	CASRLSGSPTDTQYF	TRBD2	TRBJ2-3	many	TRBV11-3
TGTGCCAGCAGCTTAGATGGAGGGACTGGCTACACCTTC	CASSLDGGTGYTF	.	TRBJ1-2	few	TRBV7-9
TGTGCCACCAGTGACCGGGGACTAGCGGGAGGGAATGAGCAGTTCTTC	CATSDRGLAGGNEQFF	TRBD2	TRBJ2-1	many	TRBV24-1
TGTGCCAGCTCCCCCGGAGGGGACAGATACACAGATACGCAGTATTTT	CASSPGGDRYTDTQYF	.	TRBJ2-3	many	TRBV12-3/TRBV12-4
TGTGCCATCAGTGAACAGGACAGGGGAGGGTTCTTC	CAISEQDRGGFF	TRBD1	TRBJ2-1	many	TRBV10-3
TGTGCCAGCAGCTCCGCCAGGTTCGACGAGCAGTACTTC	CASSSARFDEQYF	.	TRBJ2-7	many	TRBV7-2
TGTGCCTGGAATCGGGGGGTGAACACTGAAGCTTTCTTT	CAWNRGVNTEAFF	.	TRBJ1-1	few	TRBV30
TGCAGTGCTAGAGATCATCGAGGGAGGGCCAGGGCCTACAATGAGCAGTTCTTC	CSARDHRGRARAYNEQFF	TRBD2	TRBJ2-1	.	TRBV20-1
TGTGCCTGGAGTCCGGGACTAGCGGGAGAAGAGACCCAGTACTTC	CAWSPGLAGEETQYF	TRBD2	TRBJ2-5	.	TRBV30
TGCAGCGTTGAACCGGGACAGGGGGCTCACGAGCAGTACTTC	CSVEPGQGAHEQYF	TRBD1	TRBJ2-7	few	TRBV29-1
TGTGCCAGCGAAGGCCCATACGCGAACACCGGGGAGCTGTTTTTT	CASEGPYANTGELFF	.	TRBJ2-2	.	TRBV7-9
TGCGCCAGCAGCTTCGGCCTCACCGGGGCCAACGTCCTGACTTTC	CASSFGLTGANVLTF	.	TRBJ2-6	few	TRBV5-1
TGTGCCAGCAGGATTCACGGGACAGCGAACACTGAAGCTTTCTTT	CASRIHGTANTEAFF	TRBD1	TRBJ1-1	many	TRBV6-1
TGCAGTGCTAGAACCCCGGGACAGGGGGCTCGGGGCTACACCTTC	CSARTPGQGARGYTF	TRBD1	TRBJ1-2	many	TRBV20-1
TGTGCCAGCAGCTTGGGGGGCCAATTGGAGCAGTACTTC	CASSLGGQLEQYF	.	TRBJ2-7	.	TRBV11-3
TGTGCCAGCAGTACATCGATATATCCCCTCCACTTT	CASSTSIYPLHF	.	TRBJ1-6	.	TRBV6-8
TGTGCCAGCAGCGGGGACAGCACGACCCATGAGCAGTACTTC	CASSGDSTTHEQYF	TRBD1	TRBJ2-7	many	TRBV2
TGCGCCAGCAGCAGGGTGAACACCGGGGAGCTGTTTTTT	CASSRVNTGELFF	.	TRBJ2-2	many	TRBV10-1
TGTGCCAGCAGCTTGGGGCTTTACAGGTTCTTC	CASSLGLYRFF	.	TRBJ2-1	many	TRBV11-2
TGTGCCAGCAGTTTAGGAGGGGCCCGTTCTCCAGATACGCAGTATTTT	CASSLGGARSPDTQYF	.	TRBJ2-3	many	TRBV12-3/TRBV12-4
TGTGCCAGCAGCTTAGTATCTCTCGTGACATCTGCCCCCTACGAGCAGTACTTC	CASSLVSLVTSAPYEQYF	.	TRBJ2-7	many	TRBV7-8
TGCAGCGTTGTACCGGGGACGGACACCATATATTTT	CSVVPGTDTIYF	.	TRBJ1-3	.	TRBV29-1
TGTGCCAGCAGGGACAGTAGTAACAATCAGCCCCAGCATTTT	CASRDSSNNQPQHF	.	TRBJ1-5	many	TRBV11-2
TGTGCCAGCAGTTACGGCAGCTCCTACGAGCAGTACTTC	CASSYGSSYEQYF	.	TRBJ2-7	many	TRBV28
TGTGCCAGCAGTTTTACGGGGATCTATGGCTACACCTTC	CASSFTGIYGYTF	.	TRBJ1-2	many	TRBV28
TGTGCCAGCAGTGAACGGAGTGGCGGGCTACCGAACGACAATGAGCAGTTCTTC	CASSERSGGLPNDNEQFF	.	TRBJ2-1	many	TRBV2
TGTGCCAGCAGCTTAGGTGGGAGTATCAACGAGCAGTACTTC	CASSLGGSINEQYF	.	TRBJ2-7	many	TRBV7-9
TGTGCCAGCAGTTTCGCGTTAACGACGTGGGAAACCGGGGAGCTGTTTTTT	CASSFALTTWETGELFF	.	TRBJ2-2	few	TRBV12-3/TRBV12-4
TGTGCCAGCAGTTACATCGCGGGCGGGGGGGTTAGCTCCTACAATGAGCAGTTCTTC	CASSYIAGGGVSSYNEQFF	TRBD2	TRBJ2-1	many	TRBV6-2/TRBV6-3
TGTGCCAGCAGTGGTGGATGGGGCGAAAGCTCCTACAATGAGCAGTTCTTC	CASSGGWGESSYNEQFF	.	TRBJ2-1	many	TRBV9
TGTGCCAGCAGCCTCCGCCCCCGACGGGAAGAGACCCAGTACTTC	CASSLRPRREETQYF	.	TRBJ2-5	many	TRBV11-2
TGTGCCGTCTCCAGGGAAAACACCGGGGAGCTGTTTTTT	CAVSRENTGELFF	.	TRBJ2-2	few	TRBV24-1
TGTGCCAGCAGCGAGCAAATCGGGGATGAGCAGTTCTTC	CASSEQIGDEQFF	.	TRBJ2-1	few	TRBV9
TGTGCCAGCAGCCCCGACAGGGAGTGGACCTACGAGCAGTACTTC	CASSPDREWTYEQYF	TRBD1	TRBJ2-7	many	TRBV28
TGTGCCAGCACGTCTGGACCTAGGAACGGGGAGCTGTTTTTT	CASTSGPRNGELFF	.	TRBJ2-2	many	TRBV6-1
TGCAGTGCTAGTTTTACGGGCCTCTATGGCTACACCTTC	CSASFTGLYGYTF	.	TRBJ1-2	many	TRBV20-1
TGTGCCAGCAGGGCGACAGGGGGCCCTTACGTAAATCAGCCCCAGCATTTT	CASRATGGPYVNQPQHF	TRBD1	TRBJ1-5	.	TRBV2
TGTGCCAGCAGCGTAGTTCCAGATAGCACAGATACGCAGTATTTT	CASSVVPDSTDTQYF	.	TRBJ2-3	few	TRBV9
TGCAGCGTTGAACTAGCGGGACTCACCGGGGAGCTGTTTTTT	CSVELAGLTGELFF	TRBD2	TRBJ2-2	few	TRBV29-1
TGTGCCAGCAGCACCGCGGGGGTCGGGCAGGTGTACGAGCAGTACTTC	CASSTAGVGQVYEQYF	TRBD2	TRBJ2-7	.	TRBV11-2
TGTGCCACCAGTGATTCCGGGACAGGGGGTAATGAGCAGTTCTTC	CATSDSGTGGNEQFF	TRBD1	TRBJ2-1	.	TRBV24-1
TGTGCCAGCAGCTCGCGCGGGGAGCAGTTCTTC	CASSSRGEQFF	.	TRBJ2-1	many	TRBV2
TGTGCCAGCAGTAGGGACTTCAATGAGCAGTTCTTC	CASSRDFNEQFF	.	TRBJ2-1	many	TRBV12-3/TRBV12-4
TGTGCCAGCAGCCTCCCTAGCGGGAGGCCTATCACCGGGGAGCTGTTTTTT	CASSLPSGRPITGELFF	TRBD2	TRBJ2-2	.	TRBV7-9
TGCAGCGTTGTTAGGGGTCTCTTTGGGAACTACACCTTC	CSVVRGLFGNYTF	.	TRBJ1-2	.	TRBV29-1
TGTGCCAGCAGCTACGGGACTAGCGGAAGCACAGATACGCAGTATTTT	CASSYGTSGSTDTQYF	TRBD2	TRBJ2-3	many	TRBV7-9
TGTGCCAGCAGCCGCCACAAATCCACAGGGTATTCACCCCTCCACTTT	CASSRHKSTGYSPLHF	.	TRBJ1-6	many	TRBV3-1
TGTGCCAGCAGCTCAGCCCAAGCGGGACTCATGATCGAGCAGTACTTC	CASSSAQAGLMIEQYF	TRBD2	TRBJ2-7	.	TRBV11-2
TGTGCCAGCAGCCGGGGGGGCCAGGGCGGTGAAAAACTGTTTTTT	CASSRGGQGGEKLFF	.	TRBJ1-4	many	TRBV6-1
TGTGCCAGCAGCCAAGAGGAGGGCTACAATGAGCAGTTCTTC	CASSQEEGYNEQFF	.	TRBJ2-1	many	TRBV14
TGCGCCAGCAGCTTGGAGCGAGCGGGGCACGAGCAGTACTTC	CASSLERAGHEQYF	TRBD2	TRBJ2-7	many	TRBV5-1